The clone carrying this T cell receptor (beta chain) was observed a handful of times. Antigen specificity is unknown. cDNA synthesis used the whole RNA isolate, giving expressed TCRB sequences. Profiling relied on immunoSEQ multiplex PCR, and the TCRdb table lists in-frame clones only, not all of them. The data contain around 150,000 clones, 6.5% to 10% of them seen just once; the ten biggest clones take up approximately 0.54%. Trimming pared 3 bases from V and 0 bases from J, leaving 6 bases between. The length of the CDR3 is 13 residues. Germline V lookup: CDR1 LNHDA, CDR2 SQIVND (reference sequence). This sample was included in a study of beta chain features in type 1 diabetes. On the study more broadly: There were approximately 100 million sorted cells examined across all samples. Study-wide findings and caveats: In every one of the four CD4+ subsets, TCRB CDR3s were moderately but significantly shorter in Type 1 diabetes patients. For cells with high TCR expression, cDNA sequencing could yield over-representation.

Each of the CD4+ naive, central memory, regulatory and stem cell-like memory populations was sorted via CD45RO/CCR7/CD25/CD127/CD95/CD27. The genes are TRBV19 and TRBJ2-7; D unresolved. What was sequenced was central memory CD4+ T cells from blood. This clonotype originated in a woman aged 18-29 years with type 1 diabetes. This CDR3 reads CASSMVASYEQYF. CDR3 nucleotides: TGTGCCAGTAGTATGGTGGCCTCCTACGAGCAGTACTTC.